One sample yielded the 12 T cell receptor beta chains listed below, sequenced in a study of blood T cell repertoires in COVID-19. Generated by immunoSEQ multiplex PCR, the TCRdb table keeps only in-frame clones and is missing some. The sample has about 100,000 clones, 70% to 80% seen once; the top ten hold around 20%. Material for sequencing was peripheral blood. The origin of the receptors is a man aged 70-80 years with active or convalescent COVID-19.

The chain couples TRBV5-6 to TRBJ1-3, with 7 bases matching TRBD1. The CDR3 has 16 residues. Germline CDR1 reads SGHDT; CDR2 reads YYEEEE. The V gene end was trimmed by 0 bases and the J gene end by 3 bases; junction bases not matched to a gene: 6. CDR3 in amino acids: CASSLGDRVGGNTIYF. The CDR3 DNA reads TGTGCCAGCAGCTTGGGTGACAGGGTCGGTGGAAACACCATATATTTT.

V is TRBV28 and J is TRBJ2-1; 12 nucleotides line up with TRBD2. The germline V gene encodes CDR1 MDHEN and CDR2 SYDVKM. V was pared by 4 bases and J by 7 bases, with 8 bases of the junction left unmatched. This CDR3 contains 16 residues. CDR3 nucleotides: TGTGCCAGCAGTTCCATTGGGACTAGCGGGTATAATGAGCAGTTCTTC. Translating gives CASSSIGTSGYNEQFF.

J is TRBJ1-4 and V is TRBV20-1; D remains ambiguous. This CDR3 has 11 residues. The germline V and J ends were trimmed by 7 bases and 7 bases, with 10 bases remaining between them. The germline gives CDR1 DFQATT, CDR2 SNEGSKA (reference sequence). The CDR3 protein is CSVPLGEKLFF. In DNA form, the CDR3 reads TGCAGTGTCCCTCTCGGTGAAAAACTGTTTTTT.

The V and J genes are TRBV28 and TRBJ1-2; no clear D. Germline loops: CDR1 MDHEN, CDR2 SYDVKM. The CDR3 consists of 15 residues. V shed 5 bases and J shed 2 bases, with 15 bases lying between them. The CDR3 is CASSPPNTPNYGYTF. CDR3 DNA sequence: TGTGCCAGCAGTCCGCCGAACACGCCAAACTATGGCTACACCTTC.

The chain joins TRBV9 to TRBJ2-7; 9 bases match TRBD1. CDR1 and CDR2 (germline): SGDLS, YYNGEE. The J segment lost 4 bases and the V segment lost 2 bases, leaving 4 bases of the junction unmatched. The CDR3 length is 14 residues. DNA of the CDR3: TGTGCCAGCAGCGTCTCGACAGGGGGGTACGAGCAGTACTTC. Its translation: CASSVSTGGYEQYF.

The chain joins TRBV18 to TRBJ1-2, with D unresolved. Germline lookup yields CDR1 KGHSH and CDR2 LQKENI. The V gene lost 6 bases and the J gene lost 7 bases, with 18 bases spanning the gap. This CDR3 region has 14 residues. CDR3 coding DNA: TGTGCCAGCTCCCCCGGAGGCTATGGCGGTGGCTACACCTTC. This codes for CASSPGGYGGGYTF. Combining the CDR3 with reference TRBV18 and TRBJ1-2 gives the whole variable domain NAGVMQNPRHLVRRRGQEARLRCSPMKGHSHVYWYRQLPEEGLKFMVYLQKENIIDESGMPKERFSAEFPKEGPSILRIQQVVRGDSAAYFCASSPGGYGGGYTFGSGTRLTVV.

CDR3 DNA: TGTGCCAGCAGTCCCTTCCAAGGGACAGCAAACTATGGCTACACCTTC. Protein product: CASSPFQGTANYGYTF. The chain couples TRBV28 to TRBJ1-2, with TRBD1 matching over 7 bases. The CDR3 totals 16 residues. V lost 5 bases and J lost 2; bases outside the gene matches: 11. Germline lookup yields CDR1 MDHEN and CDR2 SYDVKM.

This clone was observed many times. V usage is TRBV3-1 (or the pseudogene TRBV3-2) and J usage is TRBJ1-6; perhaps TRBD1 as D (5 bases). Germline CDR1 and CDR2: LGHDT and YNNKEL (reference sequence). The CDR3 has 13 residues. Deletions cut 6 bases from V and 5 bases from J, with 8 bases between. Here the CDR3 reads CASRQVDNSPLHF. The CDR3 nucleotides read TGTGCCAGCAGACAGGTGGATAATTCACCCCTCCACTTT.

This clone has a handful of counts. The rearrangement links TRBV2 to TRBJ1-1, with D maybe TRBD1 (5 bases). Per the germline V gene, CDR1 is SNHLY and CDR2 is FYNNEI. The CDR3 extends over 13 amino acids. V lost 8 bases and J lost 0, with 10 bases in between. The CDR3 spells CASRGHLNTEAFF. DNA of the CDR3: TGTGCCAGCCGAGGACACCTGAACACTGAAGCTTTCTTT.

This CDR3 reads CASSRTGLAEAFF. The CDR3 region has the DNA TGTGCCAGCAGCCGGACAGGGTTAGCTGAAGCTTTCTTT. The genes are TRBV3-1 (or the pseudogene TRBV3-2) and TRBJ1-1, with TRBD1 matching over 8 bases. Germline V gene sequence: CDR1 LGHDT, CDR2 YNNKEL (reference sequence). The CDR3 spans 13 residues. V was pared by 4 bases and J by 6 bases, with 4 bases of the junction left unmatched.

The gene calls are TRBV6-5 and TRBJ2-5; D might be TRBD1 (6 bases). CDR3 length: 14 amino acids. V lost 5 bases and J 5 bases, leaving 15 bases between the germline ends. Germline CDR1 MNHEY, CDR2 SVGAGI. CDR3 protein: CASSRDRWRETQYF. CDR3 in DNA: TGTGCCAGCAGTCGAGACAGGTGGAGGGAGACCCAGTACTTC.

The chain links TRBV5-1 to TRBJ2-1; 9 nucleotides line up with TRBD2. Trimming cost V 0 bases and J 2 bases; bases outside gene matches: 6. Germline lookup yields CDR1 SGHRS and CDR2 YFSETQ. The CDR3 runs to 17 residues. DNA of the CDR3: TGCGCCAGCAGCTTGGGCCGACTAGCGGTAACCTACAATGAGCAGTTCTTC. This codes for CASSLGRLAVTYNEQFF.